This T cell receptor (beta chain) was obtained from a study of T cells after yellow fever vaccination. Study-wide results and caveats: Clonotype sharing between CD4 and CD8 compartments was small. Most clones from primary vaccination were detected again post-booster (roughly 96% CD4, 70% to 90% CD8). Contamination of FACS-sorted repertoires by abundant clonotypes from the bulk population could occur.

The CDR3 extends over 14 amino acids. Germline CDR1 reads SGHTA; CDR2 reads FQGNSA. Between the trimmed V and J ends, which lost 4 bases and 5 bases, there was a span of 13 bases. 5'RACE template switching generated TCR cDNA, adding a universal primer site and UMIs. TCRdb reprocessed the 5' RACE reads with MiXCR, giving one entry per CDR3 protein. Among more than 300,000 distinct CDR3 sequences listed, about 10% were seen once. Note on this clonotype: Its specificity is not known.

The input for sequencing was CD4+ T cells sorted from PBMCs, taken 45 days after the yellow fever booster vaccination. The V and J genes are TRBV7-2 and TRBJ2-3; D is unclear. This TCR was sampled from a man between 18 and 35 years old who received the YFV17D yellow fever vaccine. CDR3 sequence reads: CASSSPNLRDTQYF. DNA of the CDR3: TGTGCCAGCAGCTCACCCAACCTCAGAGATACGCAGTATTTT.